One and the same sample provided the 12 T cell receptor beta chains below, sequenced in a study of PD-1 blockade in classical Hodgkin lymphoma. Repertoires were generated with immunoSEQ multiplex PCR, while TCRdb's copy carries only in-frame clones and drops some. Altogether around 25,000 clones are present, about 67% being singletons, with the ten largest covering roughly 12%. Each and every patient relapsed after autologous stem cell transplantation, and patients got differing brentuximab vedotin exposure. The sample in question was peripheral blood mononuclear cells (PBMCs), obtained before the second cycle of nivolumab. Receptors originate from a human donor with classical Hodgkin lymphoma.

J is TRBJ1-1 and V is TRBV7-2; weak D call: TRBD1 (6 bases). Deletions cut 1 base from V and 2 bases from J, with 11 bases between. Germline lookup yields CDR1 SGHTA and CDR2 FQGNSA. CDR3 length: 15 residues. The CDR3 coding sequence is TGTGCCAGCAGCTTAGTGGGCAGGGGCAACACTGAAGCTTTCTTT. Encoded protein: CASSLVGRGNTEAFF.

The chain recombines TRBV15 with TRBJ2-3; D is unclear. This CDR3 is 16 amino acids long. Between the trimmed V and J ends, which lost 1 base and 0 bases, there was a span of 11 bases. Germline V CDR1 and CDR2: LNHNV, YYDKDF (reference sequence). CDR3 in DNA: TGTGCCACCAGCAGAGGGGAAGGCGAGAGCACAGATACGCAGTATTTT. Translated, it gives CATSRGEGESTDTQYF.

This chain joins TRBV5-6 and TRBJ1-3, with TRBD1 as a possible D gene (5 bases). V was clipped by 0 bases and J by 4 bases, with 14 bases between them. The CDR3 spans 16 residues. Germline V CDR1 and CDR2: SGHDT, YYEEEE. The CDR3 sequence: CASSLVPGGLGNTIYF. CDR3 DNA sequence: TGTGCCAGCAGCTTGGTCCCCGGGGGACTCGGAAACACCATATATTTT.

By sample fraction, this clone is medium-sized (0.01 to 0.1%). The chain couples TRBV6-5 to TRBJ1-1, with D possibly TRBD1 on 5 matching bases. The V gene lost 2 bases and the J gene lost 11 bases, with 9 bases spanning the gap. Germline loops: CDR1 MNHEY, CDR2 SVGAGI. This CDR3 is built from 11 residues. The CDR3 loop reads CASSYAGIAFF. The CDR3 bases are TGTGCCAGCAGTTACGCAGGGATTGCTTTCTTT.

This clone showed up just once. The DNA of the CDR3 is TGTGCCAGCAGCCCGGGGGGGTCCTACAATGAGCAGTTCTTC. It specifies CASSPGGSYNEQFF. The gene calls are TRBV4-2 and TRBJ2-1; 8 nucleotides agree with TRBD2. V shed 4 bases and J 1 base; nucleotides not matched to a gene: 0. Germline values: CDR1 LGHNA, CDR2 YNFKEQ. The CDR3 consists of 14 residues.

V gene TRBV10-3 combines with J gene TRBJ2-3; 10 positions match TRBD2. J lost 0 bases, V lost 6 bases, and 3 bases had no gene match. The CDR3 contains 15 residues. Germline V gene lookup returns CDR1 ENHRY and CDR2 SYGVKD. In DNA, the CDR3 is TGTGCCATCAGCCTAGCGGGGGTGAGCACAGATACGCAGTATTTT. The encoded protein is CAISLAGVSTDTQYF.

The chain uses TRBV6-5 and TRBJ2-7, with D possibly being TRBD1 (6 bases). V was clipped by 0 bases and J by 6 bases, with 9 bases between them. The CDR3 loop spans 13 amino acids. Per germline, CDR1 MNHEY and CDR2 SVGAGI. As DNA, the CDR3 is TGTGCCAGCAGTTACTCGGGCAGGGGCGAGCAGTACTTC. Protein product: CASSYSGRGEQYF.

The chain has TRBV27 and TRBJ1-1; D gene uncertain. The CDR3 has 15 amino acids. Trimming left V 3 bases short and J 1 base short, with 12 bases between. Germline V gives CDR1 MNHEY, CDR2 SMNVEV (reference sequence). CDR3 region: CASSFRGKRNTEAFF. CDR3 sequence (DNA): TGTGCCAGCAGTTTCCGAGGGAAACGGAACACTGAAGCTTTCTTT.

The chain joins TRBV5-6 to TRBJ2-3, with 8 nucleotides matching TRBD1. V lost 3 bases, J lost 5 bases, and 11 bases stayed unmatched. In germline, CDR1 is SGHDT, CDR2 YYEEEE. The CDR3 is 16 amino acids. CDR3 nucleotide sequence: TGTGCCAGCAGCTCAGGGACAGGACTGAGGAAAGATACGCAGTATTTT. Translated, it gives CASSSGTGLRKDTQYF.

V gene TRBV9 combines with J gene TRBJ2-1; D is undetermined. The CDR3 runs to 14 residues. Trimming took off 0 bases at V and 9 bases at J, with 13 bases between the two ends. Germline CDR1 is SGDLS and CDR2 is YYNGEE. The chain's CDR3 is CASSVGSQWSEQFF. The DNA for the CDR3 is TGTGCCAGCAGCGTAGGTTCCCAGTGGAGTGAGCAGTTCTTC. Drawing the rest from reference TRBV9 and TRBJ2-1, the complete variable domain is DSGVTQTPKHLITATGQRVTLRCSPRSGDLSVYWYQQSLDQGLQFLIQYYNGEERAKGNILERFSAQQFPDLHSELNLSSLELGDSALYFCASSVGSQWSEQFFGPGTRLTVL.

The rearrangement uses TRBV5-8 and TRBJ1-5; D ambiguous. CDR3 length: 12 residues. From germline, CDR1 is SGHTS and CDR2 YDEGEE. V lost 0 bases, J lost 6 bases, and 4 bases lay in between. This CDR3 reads CASSLEAQPQHF. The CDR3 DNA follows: TGTGCCAGCAGCTTGGAGGCTCAGCCCCAGCATTTT.

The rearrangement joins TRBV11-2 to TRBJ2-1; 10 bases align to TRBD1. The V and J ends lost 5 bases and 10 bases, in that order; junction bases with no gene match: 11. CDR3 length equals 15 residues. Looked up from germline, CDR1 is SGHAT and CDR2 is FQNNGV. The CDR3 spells CASSPRQGARKEQFF. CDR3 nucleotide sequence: TGTGCCAGCAGCCCCCGACAGGGGGCGAGAAAGGAGCAGTTCTTC.